This TCR beta chain is drawn from a study of early stage breast cancer tumors. Findings and caveats of the study: Compared with adjacent normal breast tissue, tumors showed roughly 2.5-fold greater T cell density and higher clonality.

Libraries were prepared by immunoSEQ multiplex PCR; TCRdb keeps only in-frame clonotypes and omits some of them. The data contain under 45,000 clones, around 72% of them seen just once; the ten biggest clones take up about 7.8%. For this clone: The antigen is undetermined.

This CDR3 is built from 15 residues. Germline V gives CDR1 MNHEY, CDR2 SVGAGI. V lost 5 bases to trimming and J lost 7 bases; unmatched junction nucleotides: 12. The chain couples TRBV6-5 to TRBJ1-2; 8 positions agree with TRBD1. The sequence derives from a person between 45 and 65 years old with breast cancer. Material: blood. CDR3 in amino acids: CASSPNAQGAGGYTF. CDR3 bases: TGTGCCAGCAGTCCTAACGCTCAGGGGGCTGGTGGCTACACCTTC.